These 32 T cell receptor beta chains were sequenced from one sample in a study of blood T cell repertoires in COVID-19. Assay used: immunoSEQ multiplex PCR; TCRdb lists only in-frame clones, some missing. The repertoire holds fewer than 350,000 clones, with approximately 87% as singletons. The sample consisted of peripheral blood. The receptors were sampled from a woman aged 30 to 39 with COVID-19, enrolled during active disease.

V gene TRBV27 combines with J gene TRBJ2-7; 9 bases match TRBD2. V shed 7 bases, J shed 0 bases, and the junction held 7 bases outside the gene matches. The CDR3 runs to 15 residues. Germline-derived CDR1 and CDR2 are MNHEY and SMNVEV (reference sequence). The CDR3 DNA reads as TGTGCCAGCAACAATCTAGCGGGGAGCTCCTACGAGCAGTACTTC. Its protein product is CASNNLAGSSYEQYF.

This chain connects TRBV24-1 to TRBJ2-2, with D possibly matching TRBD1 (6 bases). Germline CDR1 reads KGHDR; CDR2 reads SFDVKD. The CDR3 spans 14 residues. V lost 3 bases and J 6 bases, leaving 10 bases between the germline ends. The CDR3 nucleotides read TGTGCCACCAGTGATACACAGGGAGCCGGGGAGCTGTTTTTT. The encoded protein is CATSDTQGAGELFF.

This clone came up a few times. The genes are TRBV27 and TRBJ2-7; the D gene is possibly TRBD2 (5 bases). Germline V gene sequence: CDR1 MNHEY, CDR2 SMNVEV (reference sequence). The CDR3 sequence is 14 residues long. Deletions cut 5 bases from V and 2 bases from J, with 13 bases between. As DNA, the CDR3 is TGTGCCAGCAGTCCACCTTGGACTCCCTACGAGCAGTACTTC. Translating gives CASSPPWTPYEQYF.

The CDR3 DNA is TGCGCCAGCAGTGAGCCCATCCCGGGACAGGGGCTCAATGAGCAGTTCTTC. Amino acid sequence: CASSEPIPGQGLNEQFF. The rearrangement links TRBV10-1 to TRBJ2-1, with 10 bases that match TRBD1. CDR1 is WNHNN, CDR2 SYGVQD, per germline (reference sequence). The V and J ends lost 2 bases and 6 bases, in that order; junction bases with no gene match: 10. The CDR3 sequence is 17 residues long.

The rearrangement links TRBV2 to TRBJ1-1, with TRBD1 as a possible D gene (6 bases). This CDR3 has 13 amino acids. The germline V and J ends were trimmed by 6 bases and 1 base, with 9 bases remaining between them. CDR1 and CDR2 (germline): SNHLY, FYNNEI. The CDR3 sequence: CASRGGQNTEAFF. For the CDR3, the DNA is TGTGCCAGCAGGGGGGGGCAGAACACTGAAGCTTTCTTT.

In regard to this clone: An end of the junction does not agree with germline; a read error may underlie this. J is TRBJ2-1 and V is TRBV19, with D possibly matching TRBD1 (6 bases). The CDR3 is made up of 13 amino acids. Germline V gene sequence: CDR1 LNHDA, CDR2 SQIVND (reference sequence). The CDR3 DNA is TGTGCCAGTAGTAGGAACCGACAGGCCCGACGAGTCTTC. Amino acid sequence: CASSRNRQARRVF.

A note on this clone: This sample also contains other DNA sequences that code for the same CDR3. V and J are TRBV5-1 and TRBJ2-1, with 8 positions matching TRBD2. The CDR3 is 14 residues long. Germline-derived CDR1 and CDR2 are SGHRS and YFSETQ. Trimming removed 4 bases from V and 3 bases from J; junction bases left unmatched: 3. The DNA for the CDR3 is TGCGCCAGCAGCACCAGCGGGGGCTACAATGAGCAGTTCTTC. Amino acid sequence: CASSTSGGYNEQFF. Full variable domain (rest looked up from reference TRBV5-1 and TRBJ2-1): KAGVTQTPRYLIKTRGQQVTLSCSPISGHRSVSWYQQTPGQGLQFLFEYFSETQRNKGNFPGRFSGRQFSNSRSEMNVSTLELGDSALYLCASSTSGGYNEQFFGPGTRLTVL.

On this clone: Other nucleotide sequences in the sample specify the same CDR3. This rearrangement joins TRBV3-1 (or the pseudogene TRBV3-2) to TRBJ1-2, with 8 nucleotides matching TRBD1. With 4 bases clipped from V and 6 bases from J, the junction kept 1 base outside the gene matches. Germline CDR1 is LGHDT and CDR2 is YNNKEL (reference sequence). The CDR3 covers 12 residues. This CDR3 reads CASSLTGDGYTF. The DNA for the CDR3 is TGTGCCAGCAGCCTGACAGGGGATGGCTACACCTTC.

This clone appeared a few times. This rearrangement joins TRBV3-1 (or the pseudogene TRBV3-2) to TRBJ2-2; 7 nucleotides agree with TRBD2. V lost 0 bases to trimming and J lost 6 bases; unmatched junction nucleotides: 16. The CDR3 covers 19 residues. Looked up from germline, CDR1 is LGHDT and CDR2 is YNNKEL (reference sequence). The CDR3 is CASSQDGVGGSRSPGELFF. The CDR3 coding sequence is TGTGCCAGCAGCCAAGACGGAGTCGGGGGGTCGAGATCCCCCGGGGAGCTGTTTTTT.

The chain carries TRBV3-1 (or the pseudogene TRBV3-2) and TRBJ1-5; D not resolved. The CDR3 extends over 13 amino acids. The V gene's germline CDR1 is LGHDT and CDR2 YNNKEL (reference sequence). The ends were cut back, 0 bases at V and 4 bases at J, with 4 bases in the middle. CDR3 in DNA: TGTGCCAGCAGCCAAGACCAGAATCAGCCCCAGCATTTT. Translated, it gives CASSQDQNQPQHF.

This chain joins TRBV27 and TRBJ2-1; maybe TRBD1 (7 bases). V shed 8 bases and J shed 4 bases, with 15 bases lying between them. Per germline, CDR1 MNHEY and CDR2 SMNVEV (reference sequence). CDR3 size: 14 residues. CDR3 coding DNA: TGTGCCAGCGGGTTGACAGGGACTTACAATGAGCAGTTCTTC. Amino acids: CASGLTGTYNEQFF.

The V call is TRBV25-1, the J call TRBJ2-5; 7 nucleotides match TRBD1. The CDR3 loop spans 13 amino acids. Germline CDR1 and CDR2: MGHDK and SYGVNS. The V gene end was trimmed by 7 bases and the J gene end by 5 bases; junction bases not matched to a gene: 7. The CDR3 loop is CASTEGAQETQYF. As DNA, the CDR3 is TGTGCCAGCACCGAGGGGGCACAGGAGACCCAGTACTTC.

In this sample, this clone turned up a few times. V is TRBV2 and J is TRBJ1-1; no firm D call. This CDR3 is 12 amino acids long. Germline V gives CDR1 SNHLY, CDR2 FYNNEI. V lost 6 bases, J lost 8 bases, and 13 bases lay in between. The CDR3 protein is CASSDENNEAFF. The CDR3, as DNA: TGTGCCAGCAGCGATGAAAACAACGAAGCTTTCTTT. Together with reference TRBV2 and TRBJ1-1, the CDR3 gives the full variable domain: EPEVTQTPSHQVTQMGQEVILRCVPISNHLYFYWYRQILGQKVEFLVSFYNNEISEKSEIFDDQFSVERPDGSNFTLKIRSTKLEDSAMYFCASSDENNEAFFGQGTRLTVV.

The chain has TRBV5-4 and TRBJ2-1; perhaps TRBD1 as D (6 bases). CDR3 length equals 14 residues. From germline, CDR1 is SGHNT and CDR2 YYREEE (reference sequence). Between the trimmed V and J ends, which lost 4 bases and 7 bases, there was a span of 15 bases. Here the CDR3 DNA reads TGTGCCAGCAGCCCTACAGGGTTGAGAAATGAGCAGTTCTTC. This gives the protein CASSPTGLRNEQFF.

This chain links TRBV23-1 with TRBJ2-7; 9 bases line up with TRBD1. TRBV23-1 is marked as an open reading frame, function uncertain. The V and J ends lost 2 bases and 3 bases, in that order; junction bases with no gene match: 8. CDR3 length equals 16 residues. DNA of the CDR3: TGCGCCAGCAGTCAAACCCTGGGACAGGGCCACTACGAGCAGTACTTC. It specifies CASSQTLGQGHYEQYF.

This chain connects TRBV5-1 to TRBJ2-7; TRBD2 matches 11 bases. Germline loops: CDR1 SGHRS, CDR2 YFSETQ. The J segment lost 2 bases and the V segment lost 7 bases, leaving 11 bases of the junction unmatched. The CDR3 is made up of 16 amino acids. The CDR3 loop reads CASAGPSGGTTYEQYF. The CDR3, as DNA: TGCGCCAGCGCGGGGCCTAGCGGGGGGACAACCTACGAGCAGTACTTC.

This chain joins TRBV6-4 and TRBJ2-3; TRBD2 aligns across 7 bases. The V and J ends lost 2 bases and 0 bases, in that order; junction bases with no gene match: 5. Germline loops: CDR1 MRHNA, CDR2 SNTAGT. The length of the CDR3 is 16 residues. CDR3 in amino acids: CASSDRLALSTDTQYF. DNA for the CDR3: TGTGCCAGCAGTGACCGACTAGCCCTTAGCACAGATACGCAGTATTTT.

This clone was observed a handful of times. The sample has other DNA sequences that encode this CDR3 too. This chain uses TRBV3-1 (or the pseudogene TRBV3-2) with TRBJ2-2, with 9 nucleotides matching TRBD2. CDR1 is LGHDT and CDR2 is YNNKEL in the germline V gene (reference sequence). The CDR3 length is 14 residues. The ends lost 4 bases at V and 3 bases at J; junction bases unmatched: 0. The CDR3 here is CASSRLADTGELFF. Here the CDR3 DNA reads TGTGCCAGCAGCCGACTAGCGGACACCGGGGAGCTGTTTTTT.

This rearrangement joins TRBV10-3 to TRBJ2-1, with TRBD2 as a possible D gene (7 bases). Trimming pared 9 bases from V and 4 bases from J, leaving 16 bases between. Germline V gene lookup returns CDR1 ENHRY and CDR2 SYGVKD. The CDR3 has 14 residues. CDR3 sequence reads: CAIGGGGIYNEQFF. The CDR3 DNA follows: TGTGCCATTGGGGGCGGGGGCATTTACAATGAGCAGTTCTTC.

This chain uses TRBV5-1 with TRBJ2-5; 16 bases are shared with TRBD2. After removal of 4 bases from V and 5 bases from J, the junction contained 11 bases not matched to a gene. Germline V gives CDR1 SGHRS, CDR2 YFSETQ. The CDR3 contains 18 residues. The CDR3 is CASSPGTSGGALGETQYF. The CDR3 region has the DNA TGCGCCAGCAGCCCCGGGACTAGCGGGGGGGCATTGGGGGAGACCCAGTACTTC.

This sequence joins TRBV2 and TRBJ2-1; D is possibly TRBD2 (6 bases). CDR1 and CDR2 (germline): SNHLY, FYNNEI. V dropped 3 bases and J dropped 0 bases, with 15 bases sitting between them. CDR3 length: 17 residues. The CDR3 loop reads CASSEKGGASSYNEQFF. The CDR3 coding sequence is TGTGCCAGCAGTGAGAAGGGCGGGGCGAGCTCCTACAATGAGCAGTTCTTC.

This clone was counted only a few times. CDR3 loop: CASSFGGTSGTGELFF. CDR3 DNA: TGCGCCAGCAGCTTCGGGGGGACCTCGGGCACCGGGGAGCTGTTTTTT. The V gene is TRBV5-1, the J gene TRBJ2-2, with 7 positions matching TRBD2. CDR3 size: 16 residues. The germline V gene has CDR1 SGHRS and CDR2 YFSETQ. The junction had 8 bases not matched to a gene; V was cut back by 2 bases and J by 4 bases.

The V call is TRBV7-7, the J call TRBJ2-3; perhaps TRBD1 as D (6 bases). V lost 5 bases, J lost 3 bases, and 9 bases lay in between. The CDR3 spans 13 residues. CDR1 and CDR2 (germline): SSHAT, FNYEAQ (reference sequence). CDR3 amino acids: CASSLGQTDTQYF. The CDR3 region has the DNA TGTGCCAGCAGCCTAGGACAGACAGATACGCAGTATTTT.

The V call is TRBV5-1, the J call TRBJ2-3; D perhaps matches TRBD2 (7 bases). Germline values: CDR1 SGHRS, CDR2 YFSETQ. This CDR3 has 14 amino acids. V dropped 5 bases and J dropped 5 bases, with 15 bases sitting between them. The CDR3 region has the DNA TGCGCCAGCAGTCCCCGGGGGGCGGGAGATACGCAGTATTTT. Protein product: CASSPRGAGDTQYF. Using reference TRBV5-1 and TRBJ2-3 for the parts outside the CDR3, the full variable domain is KAGVTQTPRYLIKTRGQQVTLSCSPISGHRSVSWYQQTPGQGLQFLFEYFSETQRNKGNFPGRFSGRQFSNSRSEMNVSTLELGDSALYLCASSPRGAGDTQYFGPGTRLTVL.

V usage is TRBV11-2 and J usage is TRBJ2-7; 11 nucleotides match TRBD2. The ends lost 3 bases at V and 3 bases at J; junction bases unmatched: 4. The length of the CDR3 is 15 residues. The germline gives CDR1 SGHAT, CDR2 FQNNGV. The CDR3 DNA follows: TGTGCCAGCAGCTTCACTAGCGGGGGAAACTACGAGCAGTACTTC. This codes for CASSFTSGGNYEQYF.

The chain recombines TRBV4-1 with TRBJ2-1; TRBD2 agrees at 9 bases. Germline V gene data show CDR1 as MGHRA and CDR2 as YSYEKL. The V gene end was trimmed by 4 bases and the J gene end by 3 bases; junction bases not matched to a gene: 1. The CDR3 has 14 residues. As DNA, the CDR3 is TGCGCCAGCAGCCGCGGGGGGGGCTACAATGAGCAGTTCTTC. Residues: CASSRGGGYNEQFF.

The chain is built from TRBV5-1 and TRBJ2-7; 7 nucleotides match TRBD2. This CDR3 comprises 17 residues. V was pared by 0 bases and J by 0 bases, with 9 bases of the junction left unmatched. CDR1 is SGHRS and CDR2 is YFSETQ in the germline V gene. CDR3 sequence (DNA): TGCGCCAGCAGCTTGGACCCCTCCGGGGGGTTCTCCTACGAGCAGTACTTC. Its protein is CASSLDPSGGFSYEQYF.

The CDR3, as DNA: TGTGCTAGTGGTTTGGAGGGGGGGGTCGAAGCTTTCTTT. Its protein is CASGLEGGVEAFF. The V call is TRBV12-5, the J call TRBJ1-1; D might be TRBD1 (6 bases). Germline V gene data show CDR1 as LGHNT and CDR2 as FRNRAP. Trimming cost V 1 base and J 8 bases, with 11 bases left between them. The CDR3 length is 13 residues.

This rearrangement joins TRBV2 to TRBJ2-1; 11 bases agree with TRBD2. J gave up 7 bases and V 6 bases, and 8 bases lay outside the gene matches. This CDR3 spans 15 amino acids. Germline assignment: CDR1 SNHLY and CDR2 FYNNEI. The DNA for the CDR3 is TGTGCCAGCAGCCTTAGCGGGGGGGCGCATAATGAGCAGTTCTTC. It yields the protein CASSLSGGAHNEQFF.

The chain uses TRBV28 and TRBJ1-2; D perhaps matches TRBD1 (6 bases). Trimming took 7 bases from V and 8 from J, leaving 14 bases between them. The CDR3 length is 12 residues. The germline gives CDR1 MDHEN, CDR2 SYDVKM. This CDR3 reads CASTTGSRGYTF. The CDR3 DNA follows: TGTGCCAGCACGACAGGTAGTAGGGGCTACACCTTC.

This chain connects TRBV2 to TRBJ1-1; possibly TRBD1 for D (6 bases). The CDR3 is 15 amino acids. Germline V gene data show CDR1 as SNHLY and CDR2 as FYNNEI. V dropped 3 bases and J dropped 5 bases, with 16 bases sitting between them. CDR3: CASSDRVQGLTEAFF. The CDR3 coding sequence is TGTGCCAGCAGTGACAGGGTACAGGGCCTTACTGAAGCTTTCTTT.

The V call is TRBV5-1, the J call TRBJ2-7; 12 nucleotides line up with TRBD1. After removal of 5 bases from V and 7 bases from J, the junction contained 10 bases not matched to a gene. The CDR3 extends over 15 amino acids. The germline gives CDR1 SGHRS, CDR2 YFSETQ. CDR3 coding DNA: TGCGCCAGCAGTCGGCCGGGACAGGGGGCAAATGAGCAGTACTTC. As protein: CASSRPGQGANEQYF.